A single sample is the source of the 10 T cell receptor beta chains below, sequenced in a study of CD8+ T cells in alopecia areata (dated by TCRdb to 2016 to 2018). Taken with the paper, the label for treatment or condition translates to: oral pan-JAK inhibitor, 5-10 mg twice daily. Receptors were amplified or captured by the immunoSEQ multiplex PCR assay. RNA was extracted from all samples and reverse transcribed into cDNA, which served as template for TCR sequencing. TCRdb carries this immuneACCESS record with in-frame sequences only. Its versions omit some clonotypes, under half of them owing to an unresolved V gene in the studies checked, with the rest unexplained. Counted in this sample were around 180,000 clones; roughly 60% of them appeared once. The leading ten clones occupy approximately 1.2% of the sample. Sample: CD4+ T cells sorted from blood, taken around week 47, from a patient treated with tofacitinib. These receptors all come from a human donor with alopecia areata.

The rearrangement uses TRBV4-1 and TRBJ1-5; D is unclear. From germline, CDR1 is MGHRA and CDR2 YSYEKL. The CDR3 covers 20 residues. V was trimmed by 0 bases and J by 1 base, leaving 22 bases between them. CDR3 in DNA: TGCGCCAGCAGCCAAGATCTCAGGAGAGGGCTGGGGAAGAGCAATCAGCCCCAGCATTTT. It specifies CASSQDLRRGLGKSNQPQHF.

The chain links TRBV7-2 to TRBJ1-2, with no clear D. This CDR3 is built from 13 residues. Between the trimmed V and J ends, which lost 5 bases and 8 bases, there was a span of 15 bases. Germline assignment: CDR1 SGHTA and CDR2 FQGNSA. As DNA, the CDR3 is TGTGCCAGCAGCCTTAACGGACTATTGGGCTACACCTTC. Translation gives CASSLNGLLGYTF.

The V call is TRBV4-3, the J call TRBJ1-2, with 7 bases aligning to TRBD1. With V trimmed by 3 bases and J by 4 bases, 5 bases remained unmatched. There are 14 residues in the CDR3. Per germline, CDR1 LGHNA and CDR2 YSLEER. The CDR3 is CASSQDRRFYGYTF. CDR3 in DNA: TGCGCCAGCAGCCAGGACAGGAGGTTCTATGGCTACACCTTC.

V gene TRBV5-6 combines with J gene TRBJ2-2; D uncertain. From germline, CDR1 is SGHDT and CDR2 YYEEEE. The V end lost 4 bases, the J end lost 4 bases, and 20 bases lay between the germline ends. The CDR3 spans 17 residues. DNA for the CDR3: TGTGCCAGCAGCCCCCTCCGAGCGCCGGAGAGCACCGGGGAGCTGTTTTTT. Its protein product is CASSPLRAPESTGELFF.

This chain links TRBV23-1 with TRBJ2-1; tentative D call: TRBD2 (6 bases). TRBV23-1 is classed as an ORF, of uncertain function. Trimming shortened V by 8 bases and J by 5 bases, and 22 bases separated the two germline ends. The CDR3 consists of 16 residues. The DNA for the CDR3 is TGCGCCAGCCCCCCCTGGGGTAACGGGGGTCACAATGAGCAGTTCTTC. Translation: CASPPWGNGGHNEQFF.

The CDR3 DNA follows: TGCAGCGTTGTACTAGCGGGGGGTGGTTCCTACGAGCAGTACTTC. Protein sequence: CSVVLAGGGSYEQYF. The rearrangement joins TRBV29-1 to TRBJ2-7; 12 bases are shared with TRBD2. Trimming cost V 4 bases and J 1 base; bases outside gene matches: 5. The CDR3 is 15 amino acids. CDR1 and CDR2 from the germline V gene are SQVTM and ANQGSEA.

The rearrangement joins TRBV29-1 to TRBJ2-1, with D possibly being TRBD1 or TRBD2 (6 bases each). The V end was cut by 4 bases, the J end by 7 bases, with 20 bases between. The CDR3 is 15 residues long. The germline CDR1 and CDR2 sequences are SQVTM and ANQGSEA. The CDR3, as DNA: TGCAGCGTTGCAGGACAGCAGGTTGGAGGGAATGAGCAGTTCTTC. It specifies CSVAGQQVGGNEQFF.

This rearrangement joins TRBV6-1 to TRBJ1-2, with 9 positions matching TRBD1. The CDR3 covers 17 residues. The germline V gene encodes CDR1 MNHNS and CDR2 SASEGT. With 6 bases clipped from V and 4 bases from J, the junction kept 15 bases outside the gene matches. The CDR3 is CASREHGTGHSGYGYTF. The CDR3 coding sequence is TGTGCCAGCAGAGAACATGGGACAGGGCATAGCGGCTATGGCTACACCTTC.

The V gene is TRBV2, the J gene TRBJ1-4, with 7 bases aligning to TRBD1. This CDR3 has 17 amino acids. Trimming took 6 bases from V and 0 from J; bases not matched to a gene: 10. CDR1 is SNHLY and CDR2 is FYNNEI in the germline V gene. In DNA, the CDR3 is TGTGCCAGCAGCCCCTTGGGACAGTTTGCAACTAATGAAAAACTGTTTTTT. Translating it yields CASSPLGQFATNEKLFF.

This clone has just a few counts. The chain carries TRBV5-1 and TRBJ2-5, with 11 bases lining up with TRBD2. Trimming cost V 2 bases and J 1 base; bases outside gene matches: 4. CDR3 length: 16 amino acids. Germline CDR1 is SGHRS and CDR2 is YFSETQ. This chain's CDR3 is CASSLTGTSGQETQYF. The CDR3 DNA is TGCGCCAGCAGCTTAACCGGGACTAGCGGCCAAGAGACCCAGTACTTC.